A single sample gave rise to the 27 T cell receptor beta chains below, sequenced in a study of CD8+CD57+ T cells in acquired aplastic anemia. The patients chosen for sequencing had shown expansion of CD8+CD57+ cells (detected by flow cytometry). For CDR3 and TCR beta VDJ profiling, genomic DNA was the template used. MiXCR, applied by TCRdb to the reads, yields one record per CDR3 protein. Among 150,000 to 200,000 distinct CDR3 sequences listed, around half were seen once. Sample: sorted CD4+, CD8+, or CD8+CD57+ T cells (not recorded which) from PBMCs. These receptors came from a human donor with aplastic anemia.

As regards this clonotype: The junction differs from germline at one of its ends, possibly a read error. This chain links TRBV7-7 with TRBJ2-5; D remains ambiguous. The germline CDR1 and CDR2 sequences are SSHAT and FNYEAQ (reference sequence). The CDR3 contains 14 residues. CDR3 in amino acids: CASSLVAAGETQYF. As DNA, the CDR3 is TGTGCTAGCAGCTTAGTTGCAGCTGGGGAGACCCAGTACTTC.

Points on this clonotype: A much larger clonotype is one base distant, so this may be a read error. This chain links TRBV7-3 with TRBJ2-5, with D possibly matching TRBD1 (7 bases). V dropped 7 bases and J dropped 11 bases, with 20 bases sitting between them. CDR3 length equals 13 residues. Germline CDR1 is SGHTA and CDR2 is FQGTGA. The CDR3 protein is CASTPLAGGEQYF. DNA of the CDR3: TGTGCCAGCACCCCACTAGCAGGGGGTGAGCAGTACTTC.

This clonotype came up many times. V and J are TRBV5-1 and TRBJ2-5; 10 bases map to TRBD1. V was clipped by 3 bases and J by 3 bases; unmatched bases: 2. CDR1 is SGHRS and CDR2 is YFSETQ in the germline V gene. CDR3 size: 14 residues. CDR3 DNA: TGCGCCAGCAGCTGGGGGACAGGGGAAGAGACCCAGTACTTC. Its translation: CASSWGTGEETQYF. Full variable domain (missing parts from reference TRBV5-1 and TRBJ2-5): KAGVTQTPRYLIKTRGQQVTLSCSPISGHRSVSWYQQTPGQGLQFLFEYFSETQRNKGNFPGRFSGRQFSNSRSEMNVSTLELGDSALYLCASSWGTGEETQYFGPGTRLLVL.

The table lists this clonotype with many counts. The chain employs TRBV20-1 and TRBJ2-5; D call uncertain. The length of the CDR3 is 11 residues. CDR1 is DFQATT, CDR2 SNEGSKA, per germline (reference sequence). V was clipped by 6 bases and J by 2 bases, with 7 bases between them. CDR3 bases: TGCAGTGCCGGGCATCAAGAGACCCAGTACTTC. Encoded protein: CSAGHQETQYF.

This chain connects TRBV2 to TRBJ2-7; TRBD2 is a possible D gene (6 bases). V lost 4 bases to trimming and J lost 3 bases, with 16 bases between them. This CDR3 spans 15 amino acids. Germline-derived CDR1 and CDR2 are SNHLY and FYNNEI. This CDR3 reads CASSVGRDSNYEQYF. The CDR3 region has the DNA TGTGCCAGCAGTGTCGGACGGGACTCCAACTACGAGCAGTACTTC.

This clonotype came up once. V gene TRBV5-1 combines with J gene TRBJ2-7; 9 bases fit TRBD2. Germline CDR1 is SGHRS and CDR2 is YFSETQ. V lost 2 bases, J lost 2 bases, and 5 bases stayed unmatched. The CDR3 totals 15 residues. The CDR3 DNA sequence: TGCGCCAGCAGCTTAACTAGCGGGCGAACCTACGAGCAGTACTTC. This translates into CASSLTSGRTYEQYF.

This clonotype has at least ten counts. This chain links TRBV27 with TRBJ2-3, with 7 bases that match TRBD1. The CDR3 is 15 residues long. Unmatched junction bases numbered 9, after V lost 5 bases and J lost 4 bases. Germline V lookup: CDR1 MNHEY, CDR2 SMNVEV (reference sequence). CDR3 in amino acids: CASSPGQVIADTQYF. CDR3 sequence (DNA): TGTGCCAGCAGTCCCGGACAGGTGATCGCAGATACGCAGTATTTT.

With regard to this clonotype: The junction shows a germline mismatch at one end, possibly a read error. This chain connects TRBV10-3 to TRBJ2-2; TRBD1 agrees at 7 bases. Germline values: CDR1 ENHRY, CDR2 SYGVKD. CDR3 length: 18 residues. The CDR3: CASSLRLGQMSNTGELFF. The CDR3 nucleotides are TGTGCCAGCAGCCTCCGACTGGGACAGATGTCGAACACCGGGGAGCTGTTTTTC.

There are many counts of this clonotype. The chain uses TRBV20-1 and TRBJ2-3; tentatively, D is TRBD1 or TRBD2 (5 bases each). Germline V CDR1 and CDR2: DFQATT, SNEGSKA (reference sequence). Trimming removed 3 bases at V and 7 bases at J, with 23 bases between. This CDR3 spans 16 amino acids. The CDR3 DNA reads as TGCAGTGCTAGTAGAGGGGAGACACGGCGTTCGCATACGCAGTATTTT. Its protein product is CSASRGETRRSHTQYF.

This clonotype was counted ten times or more. This chain joins TRBV19 and TRBJ2-5, with D uncertain. V was trimmed by 4 bases and J by 5 bases, leaving 17 bases between them. The CDR3 is made up of 15 amino acids. Germline V gene sequence: CDR1 LNHDA, CDR2 SQIVND (reference sequence). Written as DNA, the CDR3 is TGTGCCAGTAGTAAGACCAGTACAGTGGGGGAGACCCAGTACTTC. Translated: CASSKTSTVGETQYF.

In its sample, this clonotype was seen many times. The CDR3 DNA reads as TGTGCCAGCAGCCACGAAACTAGCGGGGAAATTACCGGGGAGCTGTTTTTT. Translation gives CASSHETSGEITGELFF. The chain links TRBV7-9 to TRBJ2-2; 10 nucleotides match TRBD2. With V trimmed by 5 bases and J by 5 bases, 11 bases remained unmatched. This CDR3 is 17 amino acids long. Germline V gives CDR1 SEHNR, CDR2 FQNEAQ (reference sequence). Looking up the rest from reference TRBV7-9 and TRBJ2-2 gives the full variable domain: DTGVSQNPRHKITKRGQNVTFRCDPISEHNRLYWYRQTLGQGPEFLTYFQNEAQLEKSRLLSDRFSAERPKGSFSTLEIQRTEQGDSAMYLCASSHETSGEITGELFFGEGSRLTVL.

A word on this clonotype: A much larger clone lies one base from this, so it may be a read error. The V gene is TRBV12-3 or TRBV12-4, the J gene TRBJ2-7, with D perhaps TRBD2 (6 bases). CDR3 length: 14 residues. CDR3 in DNA: TGTGCCAGCAGTTCGGGACTGGGCTCCTACGAGCGGTACTTC. It yields the protein CASSSGLGSYERYF.

The V gene is TRBV19, the J gene TRBJ2-1, with 7 bases aligning to TRBD1. V shed 9 bases, J shed 3 bases, and the junction held 5 bases outside the gene matches. Germline CDR1 and CDR2: LNHDA and SQIVND (reference sequence). The CDR3 covers 13 residues. CDR3 residues: CASRQGFYNEQFF. The CDR3 coding sequence is TGTGCCAGCAGACAGGGATTCTACAATGAGCAGTTCTTC.

This clonotype was observed a few times. The V and J genes are TRBV24-1 and TRBJ1-2; D unresolved. Germline CDR1 KGHDR, CDR2 SFDVKD. Trimming pared 6 bases from V and 8 bases from J, leaving 15 bases between. The CDR3 runs 13 residues. CDR3 residues: CATSREGFGGYTF. The CDR3 nucleotides read TGTGCCACCAGTCGGGAGGGCTTCGGCGGCTACACCTTC.

This rearrangement joins TRBV7-9 to TRBJ2-5, with 13 bases identical to TRBD2. The CDR3 is 13 amino acids. Trimming at V came to 10 bases and at J to 10 bases, leaving 9 bases not matched to a gene. Germline-derived CDR1 and CDR2 are SEHNR and FQNEAQ (reference sequence). In nucleotides, the CDR3 is TGTGCCACAACTAGCGGGGGGGCACGGGACCAGTACTTC. Translating gives CATTSGGARDQYF.

This clonotype was seen many times. In nucleotides, the CDR3 is TGTGCCAGCAGTCCCACGAAGGGGGCTGAAAAACTGTTTTTT. The encoded protein is CASSPTKGAEKLFF. J is TRBJ1-4 and V is TRBV6-4, with 7 positions matching TRBD1. The trim removed 5 bases at V and 7 bases at J, leaving 7 bases unmatched. The germline gives CDR1 MRHNA, CDR2 SNTAGT. This CDR3 is 14 amino acids long.

The gene calls are TRBV5-1 and TRBJ1-6; no reliable D call. V was cut by 0 bases and J by 2 bases, with 12 bases left in between. The germline CDR1 and CDR2 sequences are SGHRS and YFSETQ. This CDR3 spans 17 amino acids. The CDR3 DNA reads TGCGCCAGCAGCTTGGCCTACGGTGGGACCTATAATTCACCCCTCCACTTT. Encoded protein: CASSLAYGGTYNSPLHF.

The rearrangement uses TRBV7-6 and TRBJ1-1; D not resolved. The germline CDR1 and CDR2 sequences are SGHVS and FNYEAQ. This CDR3 has 12 residues. The germline V and J ends were trimmed by 1 base and 6 bases, with 6 bases remaining between them. DNA for the CDR3: TGTGCCAGCAGCTTAGGACCCTCTGAAGCTTTCTTT. Its protein product is CASSLGPSEAFF. Full variable domain (rest looked up from reference TRBV7-6 and TRBJ1-1): GAGVSQSPRYKVTKRGQDVALRCDPISGHVSLYWYRQALGQGPEFLTYFNYEAQQDKSGLPNDRFSAERPEGSISTLTIQRTEQRDSAMYRCASSLGPSEAFFGQGTRLTVV.

This clonotype was seen repeatedly, ten times or more. V and J are TRBV20-1 and TRBJ1-3; D is undetermined. Germline lookup yields CDR1 DFQATT and CDR2 SNEGSKA (reference sequence). This CDR3 is 12 amino acids long. V lost 3 bases to trimming and J lost 1 base, with 4 bases between them. The CDR3 spells CSARQSGNTIYF. CDR3 in DNA: TGCAGTGCTAGGCAGTCTGGAAACACCATATATTTT.

Many counts were recorded for this clonotype. CDR3: CSAPHPYEQYF. The CDR3 coding sequence is TGCAGTGCTCCGCACCCCTACGAGCAGTACTTC. This sequence joins TRBV20-1 and TRBJ2-7; D is unclear. V was shortened by 5 bases and J by 2 bases, with 7 bases between the two germline ends. CDR1 and CDR2 (germline): DFQATT, SNEGSKA (reference sequence). The CDR3 contains 11 residues.

The chain carries TRBV12-3 or TRBV12-4 and TRBJ1-1; D call uncertain. V lost 5 bases and J 7 bases, leaving 11 bases between the germline ends. The CDR3 has 12 residues. The CDR3 DNA is TGTGCCAGCAGTCCAGGACTGCGTGAAGCTTTCTTT. The encoded protein is CASSPGLREAFF.

This clonotype was recorded many times. Here the CDR3 DNA reads TGTGCCAGCAGTTACTCCCCTAGTTCCGGCGGGGAGCTGTTTTTT. Amino acids: CASSYSPSSGGELFF. The J gene is TRBJ2-2, the V gene TRBV6-6, with D unclear. The CDR3 length is 15 residues. V lost 0 bases and J 7 bases, leaving 12 bases between the germline ends. Per germline, CDR1 MNHNY and CDR2 SVGAGI (reference sequence).

This clonotype is a singleton in its sample. This may come from a read error, since a much larger clone is one base off. The V call is TRBV12-3 or TRBV12-4, the J call TRBJ1-1; D gene ambiguous. This CDR3 contains 14 residues. CDR3 DNA: TGTGTCAGCAGTCTTCGATGGACTAATACTGAAGCTTTCTTT. Translation: CVSSLRWTNTEAFF.

This clonotype occurred many times. The CDR3 coding sequence is TGTGCCAGCACCAAGGGGGGACTAGCGGGGGGAGGCACAGATACGCAGTATTTT. Residues: CASTKGGLAGGGTDTQYF. This chain connects TRBV13 to TRBJ2-3, with TRBD2 identical over 15 bases. V lost 7 bases to trimming and J lost 1 base; unmatched junction nucleotides: 9. The CDR3 runs to 18 residues. The germline V gene encodes CDR1 PRHDT and CDR2 FYEKMQ (reference sequence).

This clonotype was counted between two and nine times. Possible read error: a much larger clone is one base away. The rearrangement links TRBV11-1 to TRBJ1-6; D call uncertain. This CDR3 comprises 16 residues. Germline CDR1 is SGHAT and CDR2 is FQDESV (reference sequence). CDR3 in DNA: TGTGCCAGCAGCTTAGTCACGGACTCCTATAATTCACCCCCCCACTTT. This encodes CASSLVTDSYNSPPHF.

A word on this clonotype: Its ends do not fully match the called genes, so a read error is possible. This sequence joins TRBV19 and TRBJ2-1; 7 bases agree with TRBD2. CDR1 and CDR2 (germline): LNHDA, SQIVND (reference sequence). This CDR3 is 15 amino acids long. CDR3 nucleotide sequence: TGTGCCAGTAGTATGTCTCTAGCGGTCTACAATGTGCAGTTCTTC. Protein product: CASSMSLAVYNVQFF.

Points on this clonotype: This may arise from a read error, as a much more abundant clone is one base away. The chain carries TRBV7-3 and TRBJ1-3, with TRBD1 matching 7 bases. The V segment lost 5 bases and the J segment 0 bases; nucleotides outside the gene matches: 4. This CDR3 comprises 15 residues. The germline V gene has CDR1 SGHTA and CDR2 FQGTGA. In DNA, the CDR3 is TGTGCCAGCAGCGCCCGGACAGGCTCTGGAAACACCATATATTTT. Translating it yields CASSARTGSGNTIYF.